This paragraph reports one T cell receptor beta chain. The germline gives CDR1 LNHDA, CDR2 SQIVND (reference sequence). V shed 6 bases, J shed 6 bases, and the junction held 18 bases outside the gene matches. The CDR3 has 18 amino acids. This table comes from immunoSEQ multiplex PCR, and its TCRdb copy is limited to in-frame clones, with some not included. The sample includes 86,000 or so clones, roughly 97% of them seen just once. The data originate from a study of human thymus T cells. Thymus specimens were resections from corrective heart surgery. Sequencing input: thymus tissue. This TCR derives from a boy under two years old with a congenital heart defect but otherwise immunologically healthy. The rearrangement links TRBV19 to TRBJ2-1; 9 bases line up with TRBD1. The CDR3 spells CASRRKQSPGQGGNEQFF. In DNA, the CDR3 is TGTGCCAGTAGAAGAAAACAAAGTCCGGGACAGGGCGGCAATGAGCAGTTCTTC.